One and the same sample provided the 9 T cell receptor beta chains below, sequenced in a study of T cells in Graves' hyperthyroidism and ophthalmopathy (dated by TCRdb to about 2019). Receptor amplification or capture employed multiplex PCR. The sequencing machine was an Illumina HiSeq 2000. The TCR beta CDR3 regions were amplified from RNA transcripts. The first round of RT-PCR for the TCR CDR3 was performed with the HTBI primer set and the Qiagen OneStep RT-PCR kit. TCRdb reworked the public reads: Q25 trimming with fastp, MiXCR clone assembly, productive beta chains retained. Each CDR3 protein appears once, grouped with its most common genes and DNA. The sample table lists nearly 750,000 distinct CDR3 sequences, over 35% of them with a count of one. The ten largest clones add up to around 30% of the sample. The sample taken for sequencing was blood. The receptors were sampled from a middle-aged woman with Graves' hyperthyroidism.

As regards this clonotype: This may arise from a read error, as a much more abundant clone is one base away. CDR3 DNA: TGCAGTGCTAGCCGGACGGAACAAGAGGCCCAGTACTTC. Translated: CSASRTEQEAQYF. The chain uses TRBV20-1 and TRBJ2-5; D remains unclear. This CDR3 is 13 amino acids long. Germline CDR1 is DFQATT and CDR2 is SNEGSKA (reference sequence).

The sample holds many counts of this clonotype. The chain recombines TRBV29-1 with TRBJ1-5, with D possibly TRBD1 on 6 matching bases. CDR1 SQVTM and CDR2 ANQGSEA come from the germline V gene. The CDR3 runs to 15 residues. The V and J ends lost 8 bases and 4 bases respectively, with 21 bases between them. The chain's CDR3 is CSFQEVSGDNQPQHF. The CDR3 DNA reads TGCAGCTTTCAAGAGGTGTCAGGGGATAATCAGCCCCAGCATTTT.

This chain uses TRBV10-3 with TRBJ2-7; 8 nucleotides line up with TRBD1. CDR1 is ENHRY and CDR2 is SYGVKD in the germline V gene. V dropped 2 bases and J dropped 6; count of bases not matched to a gene: 18. CDR3 length: 18 residues. This CDR3 is CAISEKVDRAVFALEQYF. CDR3 coding DNA: TGTGCCATCAGTGAGAAAGTGGACAGGGCGGTCTTTGCCCTCGAGCAGTACTTC.

The CDR3 protein is CASLFPGANVLTF. CDR3 sequence (DNA): TGTGCCAGCCTCTTTCCCGGGGCCAACGTCCTGACTTTC. This sequence joins TRBV12-3 or TRBV12-4 and TRBJ2-6, with D unclear. Trimming pared 8 bases from V and 4 bases from J, leaving 9 bases between. The CDR3 sequence is 13 residues long.

V and J are TRBV11-2 and TRBJ1-5; D ambiguous. This CDR3 spans 15 amino acids. Germline-derived CDR1 and CDR2 are SGHAT and FQNNGV. V lost 5 bases to trimming and J lost 5 bases, with 16 bases between them. CDR3 residues: CASSVGSAVDQPQHF. The CDR3 DNA sequence: TGTGCCAGCAGCGTCGGATCGGCAGTTGATCAGCCCCAGCATTTT.

The rearrangement links TRBV7-2 to TRBJ2-2, with TRBD1 as a possible D gene (6 bases). CDR1 and CDR2 (germline): SGHTA, FQGNSA. Trimming shortened V by 5 bases and J by 7 bases, and 17 bases separated the two germline ends. The CDR3 is 15 residues long. In DNA form, the CDR3 reads TGTGCCAGCAGCCCAGGGGCATCGGCGGGCGGGGAGCTGTTTTTT. It yields the protein CASSPGASAGGELFF.

For this clonotype: A much larger clone lies a single base off, so this may be a read error. V and J are TRBV7-1 and TRBJ2-5; D possibly corresponds to TRBD1 (6 bases). TRBV7-1 is identified as an open reading frame with a role that is uncertain. CDR3 length equals 14 residues. DNA for the CDR3: TGTGCCAGCAGCCTCAGGGGTCTTCAAGAGACCCAGTGCTTC. Amino acids: CASSLRGLQETQCF.

A remark on this clonotype: A read error is likely, as this CDR3 ends without the conserved phenylalanine or tryptophan. No DNA is shown, since the ends of the CDR3 on it are uncertain; the CDR3 is the one TCRdb lists. The rearrangement links TRBV19 to TRBJ1-6; the D segment call TRBD1 is taken from the table without a DNA check. The CDR3 is 11 amino acids long, termini counted. CDR1 and CDR2 (germline): LNHDA, SQIVND (reference sequence). The CDR3 sequence: CASSITGNSYS.

This chain uses TRBV7-2 with TRBJ2-5; D gene unclear. Trimming removed 5 bases from V and 5 bases from J, with 9 bases in between. The CDR3 has 12 residues. Germline V lookup: CDR1 SGHTA, CDR2 FQGNSA. The CDR3, as DNA: TGTGCCAGCAGCCCAGGCCTGGAGACCCAGTACTTC. Protein: CASSPGLETQYF.